This entry concerns a single T cell receptor (beta chain). The data originate from a study of T cell changes during pregnancy in multiple sclerosis. Assay used: immunoSEQ multiplex PCR; TCRdb lists only in-frame clones, some missing. Here the sample spans about 130,000 clones, around 95% being singletons. The origin of this receptor is a female donor with multiple sclerosis, enrolled in a pregnancy study. Sequences were derived from peripheral blood, sampled after pregnancy.

DNA for the CDR3: TGTGCCAGCGCCCGGGTTAGCGGGAGGTACACCGGGGAGCTGTTTTTT. Residues: CASARVSGRYTGELFF. This chain uses TRBV28 with TRBJ2-2, with TRBD2 matching over 10 bases. Trimming removed 8 bases from V and 3 bases from J; junction bases left unmatched: 9. Germline V gene sequence: CDR1 MDHEN, CDR2 SYDVKM. CDR3 length equals 16 residues.